The rows below give T cell receptor beta chains drawn from one sample of a study of T-cell reconstitution after alpha-beta-depleted transplantation in children. TCRdb independently ran MiXCR on the PCR reads; one entry per CDR3 protein. The sample lists just under 150,000 distinct CDR3 sequences, 8.8% occurring once. The sequences come from PBMCs, mostly from graft donor cells, collected 180 days after TCRalphabeta/CD19-depleted stem cell transplant. The receptors come from a female patient younger than 10 who had a stem cell transplant for congenital amegakaryocytic thrombocytopenia, so the T cells may come from the graft donor. CDR3s include the opening cysteine and the closing phenylalanine or tryptophan. The D gene is left open where the match is weak. Clone size, where shown, is once, few, many, or a class for clones that have expanded.

abundance	v_gene	j_gene	d_gene	CDR3nt	CDR3aa
-	TRBV5-6	TRBJ2-3	-	TGTGCCAGCAGCCCCGGACTACTACCCACAGATACGCAGTATTTT	CASSPGLLPTDTQYF
many	TRBV5-1	TRBJ1-2	-	TGCGCCAGCAGCCCGGACTGGAACTATGGCTACACCTTC	CASSPDWNYGYTF
-	TRBV7-2	TRBJ2-5	TRBD2	TGTGCCAGCAGCACCCGGACTAGCGGGGGCCAAGAGACCCAGTACTTC	CASSTRTSGGQETQYF
many	TRBV5-1	TRBJ2-1	-	TGCGCCAGCAGCTCCCAGCTAATAGAGGGTGAGCAGTTCTTC	CASSSQLIEGEQFF
many	TRBV20-1	TRBJ2-7	-	TGCAGTGCTTCTCTCAGGGGAGGGGTCTCCTACGAGCAGTACTTC	CSASLRGGVSYEQYF
few	TRBV5-1	TRBJ2-7	TRBD2	TGCGCCAGCAGCGCGGGACTAGCGGGAGGATCTTACGAGCAGTACTTC	CASSAGLAGGSYEQYF
many	TRBV6-1	TRBJ2-2	TRBD2	TGTGCCAGCAGTCCTCCTAGCGGGAGGGACACCGGGGAGCTGTTTTTT	CASSPPSGRDTGELFF
few	TRBV7-8	TRBJ2-5	-	TGTGCCAGCAGCTTATCCGAGACGGAGACCCAGTACTTC	CASSLSETETQYF
many	TRBV28	TRBJ2-7	TRBD2	TGTGCCACCGCTGCTGGGACTAGCGGAAACTACGAGCAGTACTTC	CATAAGTSGNYEQYF
many	TRBV7-9	TRBJ2-5	-	TGTGCCAGCAGCTTAGGAACCCTAGGAGAAGAGACCCAGTACTTC	CASSLGTLGEETQYF
-	TRBV28	TRBJ1-5	-	TGTGCCAGCAAAACAGCGACAGTCAATCAGCCCCAGCATTTT	CASKTATVNQPQHF
-	TRBV3-1	TRBJ2-1	TRBD2	TGTGCCTCCTGCCAAGACTCGGCTAGCGGGAAGGGGTACAATGAGCAGTTCTTC	CASCQDSASGKGYNEQFF
many	TRBV11-2	TRBJ2-2	-	TGTGCCAGCAGCTTAGGGGGGCTTTCGATCGGGGAGCTGTTTTTT	CASSLGGLSIGELFF
many	TRBV7-7	TRBJ2-1	TRBD2	TGTGCCAGCAGCCCCCGCGGGACTAGCGGGTACAATGAGCAGTTCTTC	CASSPRGTSGYNEQFF
many	TRBV25-1	TRBJ2-1	TRBD2	TGTGCCAGCAGTGGAAAGGGCGGGAGGGCCTACAATGAGCAGTTCTTC	CASSGKGGRAYNEQFF
-	TRBV2	TRBJ2-1	-	TGTGTCTCAAAAAGGGAGTCCAACGTTCACAATGAGCAGTTCTTC	CVSKRESNVHNEQFF
many	TRBV10-3	TRBJ1-3	-	TGTGCCATCAGTGAGTCGGTTCTGGTGGCGAGCTCTGGAAACACCATATATTTT	CAISESVLVASSGNTIYF